One and the same sample provided the 18 T cell receptor beta chains below, sequenced in a study of molecular identifiers for immune sequencing clone quantification (dated by TCRdb to the late 2010s). Library preparation was by PCR. The sequencer listed for this sample is NextSeq 500. In-frame beta chains were kept once TCRdb had trimmed the public reads at Q25 with fastp and called clones with MiXCR. Each CDR3 protein appears once, grouped with its most common genes and DNA. The sample table records under 350,000 distinct CDR3 sequences; roughly 24% of these occur just once. The top ten clonotypes cover about 0.71% of the sample. The sample comprised naive CD8+ T cells from blood, with Jurkat cell RNA spiked in. This specimen's cell subset or site label, per the study, means: FACS-sorted CD8+CD4-CCR7+CD45RA+ naive T cells. These receptor sequences come from a human donor in good health. Some libraries in this study had Jurkat cell RNA spiked in.

As to this clonotype: Just one base apart from a much larger clone, this may be a read error. The conserved closing phenylalanine or tryptophan is absent in this CDR3, likely reflecting a read error. This chain uses TRBV20-1 with TRBJ1-1, with D perhaps matching TRBD1 (5 bases). Germline lookup yields CDR1 DFQATT and CDR2 SNEGSKA (reference sequence). This CDR3 is built from 15 residues. The germline V and J ends were trimmed by 1 base and 6 bases, with 18 bases remaining between them. CDR3 in DNA: TGCAGTGCTAGAGGAGGCGTCAGGGAGGACGCTGAAGCTTTCATT. Translated, it gives CSARGGVREDAEAFI.

This clonotype appeared a few times. J is TRBJ2-5 and V is TRBV7-8; TRBD1 matches at 11 bases. After removal of 3 bases from V and 5 bases from J, the junction contained 5 bases not matched to a gene. Per the germline V gene, CDR1 is SGHVS and CDR2 is FQNEAQ. CDR3 size: 15 residues. CDR3 DNA: TGTGCCAGCAGCTTCGGACAGGGGGCCTTGGAGACCCAGTACTTC. Its translation is CASSFGQGALETQYF.

This clonotype was counted between two and nine times. This sequence joins TRBV30 and TRBJ2-6; possible D gene TRBD2, 5 bases. The CDR3 is 15 residues long. Germline CDR1 reads GTSNPN; CDR2 reads SVGIG (reference sequence). Trimming left V 0 bases short and J 4 bases short, with 10 bases between. CDR3 DNA sequence: TGTGCCTGGAGTGTACGGGATTTAGGGGCCAACGTCCTGACTTTC. Translation gives CAWSVRDLGANVLTF. The entire variable domain, with the rest obtained from reference TRBV30 and TRBJ2-6, is as follows: SQTIHQWPATLVQPVGSPLSLECTVEGTSNPNLYWYRQAAGRGLQLLFYSVGIGQISSEVPQNLSASRPQDRQFILSSKKLLLSDSGFYLCAWSVRDLGANVLTFGAGSRLTVL.

This clonotype occurred many times. This chain links TRBV28 with TRBJ2-4, with D maybe TRBD2 (5 bases). Germline V gene lookup returns CDR1 MDHEN and CDR2 SYDVKM. With 2 bases removed from V and 3 bases from J, the gap between germline ends came to 11 bases. The CDR3 contains 15 residues. The CDR3 reads CASSLRGLDKNIQYF. Written as DNA, the CDR3 is TGTGCCAGCAGTTTAAGAGGACTGGACAAAAACATTCAGTACTTC.

About this clonotype: The junction shows a germline mismatch at one end, possibly a read error. The chain couples TRBV19 to TRBJ2-7, with TRBD1 as a possible D gene (6 bases). The CDR3 contains 14 residues. The germline gives CDR1 LNHDA, CDR2 SQIVND (reference sequence). The CDR3: CASKGHPESYERYF. The CDR3 DNA reads as TGTGCCAGTAAGGGACACCCCGAATCCTACGAGCGGTACTTC.

In the case of this clonotype: Mismatch with germline at one junction end may stem from a read error. This CDR3 reads CASSQSAGLADERYF. The CDR3 DNA is TGTGCCAGCAGCCAAAGCGCAGGACTAGCGGACGAGCGGTACTTC. V is TRBV3-1 and J is TRBJ2-7, with TRBD2 matching over 10 bases. The CDR3 spans 15 residues. Germline V gives CDR1 LGHDT, CDR2 YNNKEL (reference sequence).

The V call is TRBV7-9, the J call TRBJ1-1; TRBD1 matches at 10 bases. The germline V gene has CDR1 SEHNR and CDR2 FQNEAQ (reference sequence). V lost 5 bases, J lost 6 bases, and 6 bases stayed unmatched. This CDR3 is 14 amino acids long. CDR3 sequence reads: CASSLGQGVSEAFF. CDR3 coding DNA: TGTGCCAGCAGCCTTGGACAGGGGGTCTCTGAAGCTTTCTTT.

This clonotype was detected only a few times. J is TRBJ2-3 and V is TRBV5-4; 7 bases are shared with TRBD1. Germline V gene sequence: CDR1 SGHNT, CDR2 YYREEE (reference sequence). J lost 1 base, V lost 1 base, and 3 bases had no gene match. This CDR3 has 15 amino acids. CDR3 in DNA: TGTGCCAGCAGCTTGAAAGGGACAGGCACAGATACGCAGTATTTT. It translates to CASSLKGTGTDTQYF. Full variable domain (outside the CDR3, taken from reference TRBV5-4 and TRBJ2-3): ETGVTQSPTHLIKTRGQQVTLRCSSQSGHNTVSWYQQALGQGPQFIFQYYREEENGRGNFPPRFSGLQFPNYSSELNVNALELDDSALYLCASSLKGTGTDTQYFGPGTRLTVL.

This chain joins TRBV6-2 or TRBV6-3 and TRBJ1-4; D remains ambiguous. V was clipped by 6 bases and J by 7 bases, with 18 bases between them. Germline lookup yields CDR1 MNHEY and CDR2 SVGEGT. The CDR3 is made up of 15 amino acids. The CDR3 region is CASSRGESRGEKLFF. DNA for the CDR3: TGTGCCAGCAGCCGAGGAGAGTCCCGGGGTGAAAAACTGTTTTTT.

This clonotype was recorded many times. The gene calls are TRBV28 and TRBJ2-7; D may match TRBD1 or TRBD2 (5 bases each). The germline V gene encodes CDR1 MDHEN and CDR2 SYDVKM. This CDR3 has 18 amino acids. Trimming removed 5 bases at V and 2 bases at J, with 25 bases between. The chain's CDR3 is CASSGLRDPGFRPYEQYF. As DNA, the CDR3 is TGTGCCAGCAGTGGCCTCCGGGACCCCGGTTTCCGGCCCTACGAGCAGTACTTC. The full variable domain, with the rest looked up from reference TRBV28 and TRBJ2-7, is DVKVTQSSRYLVKRTGEKVFLECVQDMDHENMFWYRQDPGLGLRLIYFSYDVKMKEKGDIPEGYSVSREKKERFSLILESASTNQTSMYLCASSGLRDPGFRPYEQYFGPGTRLTVT.

This clonotype was observed a handful of times. The CDR3 spells CASRSLEAGDGDTQYF. CDR3 nucleotides: TGTGCCAGCAGATCCTTAGAGGCGGGAGATGGTGATACGCAGTATTTT. The V gene is TRBV28, the J gene TRBJ2-3; TRBD2 matches at 7 bases. The germline gives CDR1 MDHEN, CDR2 SYDVKM. The CDR3 totals 16 residues. Trimming took 6 bases from V and 6 from J; bases not matched to a gene: 15.

On this clonotype: Being one base from a much bigger clone, this may be a read error. V and J are TRBV29-1 and TRBJ2-7, with a weak D call TRBD1 (6 bases). CDR3 length equals 14 residues. Germline CDR1 SQVTM, CDR2 ANQGSEA. Between the trimmed V and J ends, which lost 6 bases and 4 bases, there was a span of 19 bases. The CDR3 protein is CSVPLGQGFYEQYF. Here the CDR3 DNA reads TGCAGCGTACCCCTGGGACAAGGATTTTACGAGCAGTACTTC.

This clonotype was detected a few times. This chain links TRBV19 with TRBJ1-5; 11 bases align to TRBD1. Germline V CDR1 and CDR2: LNHDA, SQIVND (reference sequence). The CDR3 is made up of 14 amino acids. The junction had 5 bases not matched to a gene; V was cut back by 7 bases and J by 6 bases. The CDR3, as DNA: TGTGCCAGTACCTATGGGACAGGGGGTCAGCCCCAGCATTTT. This encodes CASTYGTGGQPQHF. Supplemented by reference TRBV19 and TRBJ1-5, the full variable domain reads DGGITQSPKYLFRKEGQNVTLSCEQNLNHDAMYWYRQDPGQGLRLIYYSQIVNDFQKGDIAEGYSVSREKKESFPLTVTSAQKNPTAFYLCASTYGTGGQPQHFGDGTRLSIL.

The chain carries TRBV13 and TRBJ1-3; no firm D call. CDR1 PRHDT and CDR2 FYEKMQ come from the germline V gene (reference sequence). V lost 5 bases, J lost 0 bases, and 11 bases lay in between. The CDR3 consists of 15 residues. In DNA, the CDR3 is TGTGCCAGCAGCGCCCGCCAGGACTCTGGAAACACCATATATTTT. This codes for CASSARQDSGNTIYF.

As regards this clonotype: It may be a read error: a sequence one base away is much more abundant. The genes are TRBV6-1 and TRBJ2-3, with D perhaps matching TRBD1 (5 bases). Germline values: CDR1 MNHNS, CDR2 SASEGT. The CDR3 has 16 residues. The germline V and J ends were trimmed by 3 bases and 0 bases, with 13 bases remaining between them. CDR3 region: CASSDYDRQSTDTQYF. In nucleotides, the CDR3 is TGTGCCAGCAGTGACTACGACAGACAGAGCACAGATACGCAGTATTTT.

In this sample, this clonotype turned up many times. The rearrangement uses TRBV12-3 or TRBV12-4 and TRBJ1-5; D remains ambiguous. This CDR3 is 8 amino acids long. The V gene lost 10 bases and the J gene lost 15 bases, with 10 bases spanning the gap. CDR3 nucleotides: TGTGCCATATATCCCAGGCATTTT. Translated: CAIYPRHF.

On this clonotype itself: This sequence may be a read error, since a much larger clone differs from it by one base. Because it lacks the conserved phenylalanine or tryptophan at the end, this CDR3 is likely a read error. The V and J genes are TRBV7-9 and TRBJ2-7; no firm D call. The length of the CDR3 is 14 residues. Germline-derived CDR1 and CDR2 are SEHNR and FQNEAQ (reference sequence). Trimming left V 5 bases short and J 2 bases short, with 13 bases between. The CDR3 nucleotides are TGTGCCAGCAGCATGGGCAGGCACGCCTACGAGCAGTACCTC. It yields the protein CASSMGRHAYEQYL.

This chain uses TRBV7-9 with TRBJ2-7; a possible D gene is TRBD1 (7 bases). Germline CDR1 is SEHNR and CDR2 is FQNEAQ (reference sequence). V was pared by 3 bases and J by 1 base, with 16 bases between. This CDR3 spans 16 amino acids. This chain's CDR3 is CASSFEPQGGSYEQYF. The CDR3 bases are TGTGCCAGCAGCTTTGAACCTCAGGGGGGTTCCTACGAGCAGTACTTC.